The 17 T cell receptor beta chains below all came from one sample that was sequenced in a study of control samples from healthy donors and cancer patients. TCRdb's copy holds only in-frame clones and misses some; the assay was immunoSEQ multiplex PCR. The data contain some 130,000 clones, roughly 90% of them singletons. Sequenced material: blood. These receptors all come from a man aged 18 to 30 in good health.

This rearrangement joins TRBV5-4 to TRBJ1-4; D gene unclear. There are 12 residues in the CDR3. V was trimmed by 0 bases and J by 6 bases, leaving 3 bases between them. The germline CDR1 and CDR2 sequences are SGHNT and YYREEE (reference sequence). In DNA form, the CDR3 reads TGTGCCAGCAGCTTGGGGGATGAAAAACTGTTTTTT. This translates into CASSLGDEKLFF. The full variable domain, completed using reference TRBV5-4 and TRBJ1-4, is ETGVTQSPTHLIKTRGQQVTLRCSSQSGHNTVSWYQQALGQGPQFIFQYYREEENGRGNFPPRFSGLQFPNYSSELNVNALELDDSALYLCASSLGDEKLFFGSGTQLSVL.

The chain carries TRBV19 and TRBJ2-7; TRBD1 matches 9 bases. The CDR3 runs to 15 residues. V dropped 3 bases and J dropped 4; count of bases not matched to a gene: 7. Per the germline V gene, CDR1 is LNHDA and CDR2 is SQIVND (reference sequence). This CDR3 reads CASSIGTGSWYEQYF. In nucleotides, the CDR3 is TGTGCCAGTAGTATTGGGACAGGGAGTTGGTACGAGCAGTACTTC.

The genes are TRBV6-2 or TRBV6-3 and TRBJ2-7; no firm D call. Between the trimmed V and J ends, which lost 3 bases and 3 bases, there was a span of 9 bases. CDR3 length equals 13 residues. Looked up from germline, CDR1 is MNHEY and CDR2 is SVGEGT. CDR3 sequence: CASSYTPHYEQYF. CDR3 nucleotide sequence: TGTGCCAGCAGTTATACCCCGCACTACGAGCAGTACTTC.

V usage is TRBV4-1 and J usage is TRBJ1-1; D is possibly TRBD1 (6 bases). V was shortened by 0 bases and J by 1 base, with 12 bases between the two germline ends. This CDR3 is 16 amino acids long. The germline V gene encodes CDR1 MGHRA and CDR2 YSYEKL. CDR3 residues: CASSQEAGQRNTEAFF. The CDR3 region has the DNA TGCGCCAGCAGCCAAGAAGCTGGACAGCGGAACACTGAAGCTTTCTTT.

This sequence joins TRBV7-6 and TRBJ1-1; no definite D call. Trimming stripped 1 base from V and 4 bases from J, with 10 bases between. This CDR3 is 14 amino acids long. Germline CDR1 reads SGHVS; CDR2 reads FNYEAQ. Here the CDR3 DNA reads TGTGCCAGCAGCTTAGGCGTCTTGTCCACTGAAGCTTTCTTT. It encodes CASSLGVLSTEAFF.

CDR3 sequence: CASSRTENSPLHF. The DNA for the CDR3 is TGTGCCAGCAGCAGGACAGAAAATTCACCCCTCCACTTT. The V call is TRBV6-5, the J call TRBJ1-6; a weak D match, TRBD1 (6 bases). Trimming stripped 6 bases from V and 7 bases from J, with 10 bases between. The CDR3 runs to 13 residues. The germline V gene has CDR1 MNHEY and CDR2 SVGAGI.

J is TRBJ2-3 and V is TRBV3-1 (or the pseudogene TRBV3-2); TRBD2 might be the D (7 bases). Germline CDR1 and CDR2: LGHDT and YNNKEL (reference sequence). V was shortened by 3 bases and J by 0 bases, with 16 bases between the two germline ends. The CDR3 is 17 amino acids. CDR3 DNA: TGTGCCAGCAGCCAGGTCTTAGGGGGGGGGAGCACAGATACGCAGTATTTT. Protein sequence: CASSQVLGGGSTDTQYF.

The chain carries TRBV28 and TRBJ1-2; TRBD1 matches 9 bases. The CDR3 contains 14 residues. V lost 6 bases, J lost 8 bases, and 10 bases stayed unmatched. Germline V CDR1 and CDR2: MDHEN, SYDVKM. CDR3 DNA sequence: TGTGCCAGCAGACCAACAGGGGGCGCTAAAGGCTACACCTTC. Protein: CASRPTGGAKGYTF.

The chain has TRBV15 and TRBJ1-3; maybe TRBD1 (6 bases). V lost 1 base to trimming and J lost 10 bases, with 17 bases between them. Germline CDR1 is LNHNV and CDR2 is YYDKDF (reference sequence). The CDR3 has 15 residues. CDR3 loop: CATSRVAWGLGTIYF. In DNA, the CDR3 is TGTGCCACCAGCAGAGTAGCTTGGGGGCTGGGAACCATATATTTT. The variable domain in full, with the rest retrieved from reference TRBV15 and TRBJ1-3, is DAMVIQNPRYQVTQFGKPVTLSCSQTLNHNVMYWYQQKSSQAPKLLFHYYDKDFNNEADTPDNFQSRRPNTSFCFLDIRSPGLGDTAMYLCATSRVAWGLGTIYFGEGSWLTVV.

The chain links TRBV6-6 to TRBJ2-2; no clear D. The CDR3 totals 13 residues. The germline V gene encodes CDR1 MNHNY and CDR2 SVGAGI (reference sequence). Trimming took off 2 bases at V and 3 bases at J, with 4 bases between the two ends. The DNA of the CDR3 is TGTGCCAGCAGTTACAAGGACACCGGGGAGCTGTTTTTT. Translation: CASSYKDTGELFF.

Of note for this clone: Other DNA variants within this sample encode the same CDR3. The gene calls are TRBV7-3 and TRBJ1-1; D is possibly TRBD1 (5 bases). CDR1 is SGHTA and CDR2 is FQGTGA in the germline V gene. The CDR3 totals 13 residues. The V end was cut by 5 bases, the J end by 2 bases, with 9 bases between. The CDR3 spells CASSLQGNTEAFF. The DNA of the CDR3 is TGTGCCAGCAGCCTCCAGGGAAACACTGAAGCTTTCTTT.

The V and J genes are TRBV7-3 and TRBJ2-1, with D possibly matching TRBD2 (6 bases). V was pared by 1 base and J by 5 bases, with 9 bases between. The germline V gene encodes CDR1 SGHTA and CDR2 FQGTGA. The CDR3 totals 14 residues. CDR3 sequence: CASSLSGVNNEQFF. As DNA, the CDR3 is TGTGCCAGCAGCTTAAGCGGGGTGAACAATGAGCAGTTCTTC.

The chain couples TRBV30 to TRBJ1-1, with 9 nucleotides matching TRBD1. Looked up from germline, CDR1 is GTSNPN and CDR2 is SVGIG (reference sequence). This CDR3 region has 14 residues. Germline trimming cut 0 bases from V and 6 bases from J; bases unmatched to any gene: 5. Here the CDR3 reads CAWSVGTGTSEAFF. For the CDR3, the DNA is TGTGCCTGGAGTGTAGGGACAGGGACTTCTGAAGCTTTCTTT.

V gene TRBV29-1 combines with J gene TRBJ2-1; D assignment may be TRBD1 or TRBD2 (5 bases each). CDR3 length: 13 residues. Trimming took 5 bases from V and 6 from J, leaving 14 bases between them. Germline lookup yields CDR1 SQVTM and CDR2 ANQGSEA. As DNA, the CDR3 is TGCAGCGTTTTTCCGGGACCGATCAATGAGCAGTTCTTC. It encodes CSVFPGPINEQFF.

The rearrangement links TRBV5-4 to TRBJ1-2; D call uncertain. Per germline, CDR1 SGHNT and CDR2 YYREEE (reference sequence). This CDR3 has 13 residues. V lost 3 bases to trimming and J lost 6 bases, with 12 bases between them. The CDR3 region is CASSSNTDDGYTF. DNA of the CDR3: TGTGCCAGCAGCTCTAATACAGACGATGGCTACACCTTC.

The chain carries TRBV7-9 and TRBJ1-1; tentatively, D is TRBD1 (6 bases). In germline, CDR1 is SEHNR, CDR2 FQNEAQ (reference sequence). The CDR3 runs 15 residues. V lost 5 bases and J 3 bases, leaving 16 bases between the germline ends. CDR3 protein: CASSIGTFSDTEAFF. CDR3 sequence (DNA): TGTGCCAGCAGCATCGGGACATTCTCGGACACTGAAGCTTTCTTT.

This clone was observed a handful of times. The chain combines TRBV9 with TRBJ2-3; the D is unclear. Germline V gene sequence: CDR1 SGDLS, CDR2 YYNGEE. Trimming shortened V by 3 bases and J by 2 bases, and 16 bases separated the two germline ends. This CDR3 is built from 16 residues. For the CDR3, the DNA is TGTGCCAGCAGCGGAACAGCTTATGCTATCACAGATACGCAGTATTTT. It codes for CASSGTAYAITDTQYF.